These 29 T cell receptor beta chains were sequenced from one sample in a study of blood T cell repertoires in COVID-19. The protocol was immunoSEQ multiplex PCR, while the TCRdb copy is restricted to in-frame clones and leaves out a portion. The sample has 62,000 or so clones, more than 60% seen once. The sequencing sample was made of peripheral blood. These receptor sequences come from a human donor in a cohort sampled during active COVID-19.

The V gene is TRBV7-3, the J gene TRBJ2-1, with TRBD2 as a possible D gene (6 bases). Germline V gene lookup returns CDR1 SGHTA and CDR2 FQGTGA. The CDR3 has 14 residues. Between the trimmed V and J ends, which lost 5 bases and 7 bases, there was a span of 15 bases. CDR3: CASSAIDGGNEQFF. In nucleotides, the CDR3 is TGTGCCAGCAGCGCTATCGACGGGGGAAATGAGCAGTTCTTC.

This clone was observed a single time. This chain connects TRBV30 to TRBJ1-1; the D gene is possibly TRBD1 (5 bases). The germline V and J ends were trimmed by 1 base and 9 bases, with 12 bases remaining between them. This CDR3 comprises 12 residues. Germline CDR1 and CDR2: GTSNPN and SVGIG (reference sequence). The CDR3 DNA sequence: TGTGCCTGGAGTGATCGGGGGGACCAAGCTTTCTTT. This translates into CAWSDRGDQAFF.

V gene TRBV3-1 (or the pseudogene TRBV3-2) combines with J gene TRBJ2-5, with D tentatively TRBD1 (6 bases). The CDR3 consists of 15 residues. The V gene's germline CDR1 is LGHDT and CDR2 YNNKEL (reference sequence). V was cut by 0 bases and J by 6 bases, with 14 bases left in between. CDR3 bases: TGTGCCAGCAGCCAAGACGGGACACCACAGCAGACCCAGTACTTC. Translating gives CASSQDGTPQQTQYF.

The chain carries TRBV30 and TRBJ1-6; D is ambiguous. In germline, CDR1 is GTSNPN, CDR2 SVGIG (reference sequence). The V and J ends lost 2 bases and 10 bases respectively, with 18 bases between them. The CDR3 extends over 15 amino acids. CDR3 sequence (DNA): TGTGCCTGGAGTCAGGAGAGGGAGGGTTCGTCACCCCTCCACTTT. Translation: CAWSQEREGSSPLHF.

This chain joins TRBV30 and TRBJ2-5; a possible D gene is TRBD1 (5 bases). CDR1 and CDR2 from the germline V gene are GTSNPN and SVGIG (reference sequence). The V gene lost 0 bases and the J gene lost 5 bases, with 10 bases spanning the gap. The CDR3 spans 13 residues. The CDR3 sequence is CAWSVPSGETQYF. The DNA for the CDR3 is TGTGCCTGGAGTGTACCGTCAGGGGAGACCCAGTACTTC.

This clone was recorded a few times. The CDR3 reads CASNMGQGAPNEKLFF. CDR3 coding DNA: TGTGCCAGTAACATGGGACAGGGGGCACCTAATGAAAAACTGTTTTTT. The V call is TRBV19, the J call TRBJ1-4, with 12 positions matching TRBD1. After removal of 7 bases from V and 3 bases from J, the junction contained 6 bases not matched to a gene. The CDR3 is made up of 16 amino acids. Germline lookup yields CDR1 LNHDA and CDR2 SQIVND (reference sequence).

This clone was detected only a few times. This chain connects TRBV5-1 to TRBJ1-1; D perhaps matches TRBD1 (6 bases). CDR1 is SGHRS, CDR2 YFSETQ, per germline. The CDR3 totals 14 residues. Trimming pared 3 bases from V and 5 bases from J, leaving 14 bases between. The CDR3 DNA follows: TGCGCCAGCAGCTCACCGACGAGGGGGACTGAAGCTTTCTTT. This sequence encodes CASSSPTRGTEAFF.

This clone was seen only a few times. Written as DNA, the CDR3 is TGTGCCAGCAGCCCTGGACAGACACTGAACACTGAAGCTTTCTTT. This encodes CASSPGQTLNTEAFF. V gene TRBV5-6 combines with J gene TRBJ1-1, with D perhaps matching TRBD1 (6 bases). Trimming pared 4 bases from V and 0 bases from J, leaving 13 bases between. Germline V lookup: CDR1 SGHDT, CDR2 YYEEEE. This CDR3 spans 15 amino acids.

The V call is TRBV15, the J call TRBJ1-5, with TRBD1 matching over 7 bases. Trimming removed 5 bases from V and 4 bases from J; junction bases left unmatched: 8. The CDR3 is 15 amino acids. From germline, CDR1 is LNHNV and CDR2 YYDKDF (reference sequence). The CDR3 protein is CATSVGDRRNQPQHF. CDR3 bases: TGTGCCACCAGCGTCGGGGACAGACGAAATCAGCCCCAGCATTTT.

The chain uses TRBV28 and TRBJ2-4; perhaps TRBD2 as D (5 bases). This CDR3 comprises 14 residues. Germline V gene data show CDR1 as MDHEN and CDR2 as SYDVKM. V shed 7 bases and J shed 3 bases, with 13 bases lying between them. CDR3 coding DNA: TGTGCCAGCACGCAACCCCGGGACAAAAACATTCAGTACTTC. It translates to CASTQPRDKNIQYF.

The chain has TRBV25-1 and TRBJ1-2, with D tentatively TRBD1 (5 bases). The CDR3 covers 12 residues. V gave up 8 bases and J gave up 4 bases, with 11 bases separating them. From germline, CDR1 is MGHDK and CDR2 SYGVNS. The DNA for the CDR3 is TGTGCCAGCTCACAGGAAGGCTATGGCTACACCTTC. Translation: CASSQEGYGYTF.

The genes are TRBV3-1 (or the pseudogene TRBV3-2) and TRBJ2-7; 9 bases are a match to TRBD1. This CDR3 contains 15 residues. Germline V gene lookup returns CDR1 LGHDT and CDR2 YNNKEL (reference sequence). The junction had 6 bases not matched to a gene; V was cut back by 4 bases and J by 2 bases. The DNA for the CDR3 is TGTGCCAGCAGCCTCCGGGACAGGGTACCCTACGAGCAGTACTTC. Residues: CASSLRDRVPYEQYF.

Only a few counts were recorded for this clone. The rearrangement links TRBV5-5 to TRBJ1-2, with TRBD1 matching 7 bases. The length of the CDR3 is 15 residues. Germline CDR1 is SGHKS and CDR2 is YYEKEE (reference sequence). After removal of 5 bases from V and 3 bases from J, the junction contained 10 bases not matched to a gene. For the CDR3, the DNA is TGTGCCAGCAGGAGGACAGGCGAGAATGACTATGGCTACACCTTC. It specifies CASRRTGENDYGYTF.

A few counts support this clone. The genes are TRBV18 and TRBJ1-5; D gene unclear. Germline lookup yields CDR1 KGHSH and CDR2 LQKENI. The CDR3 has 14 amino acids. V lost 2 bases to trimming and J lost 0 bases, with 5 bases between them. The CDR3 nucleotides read TGTGCCAGCTCACCAGACTATAGCAATCAGCCCCAGCATTTT. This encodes CASSPDYSNQPQHF.

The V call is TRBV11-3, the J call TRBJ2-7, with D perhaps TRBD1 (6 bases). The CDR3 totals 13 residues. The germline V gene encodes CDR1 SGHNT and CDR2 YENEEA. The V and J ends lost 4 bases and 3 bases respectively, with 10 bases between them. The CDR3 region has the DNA TGTGCCAGCAGCTCCGGGACAAACTACGAGCAGTACTTC. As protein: CASSSGTNYEQYF.

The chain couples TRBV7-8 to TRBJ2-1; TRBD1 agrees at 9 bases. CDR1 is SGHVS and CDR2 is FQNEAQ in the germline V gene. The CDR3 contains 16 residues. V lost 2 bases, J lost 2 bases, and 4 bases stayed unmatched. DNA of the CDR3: TGTGCCAGCAGCTTACGGGGACAGGGCGCCTACAATGAGCAGTTCTTC. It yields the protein CASSLRGQGAYNEQFF.

CDR3 sequence: CASSQKRQQETQYF. As DNA, the CDR3 is TGTGCCAGCAGCCAAAAACGACAGCAAGAGACCCAGTACTTC. The J gene is TRBJ2-5, the V gene TRBV3-1 (or the pseudogene TRBV3-2), with D possibly matching TRBD1 (5 bases). The CDR3 has 14 amino acids. Germline V gene sequence: CDR1 LGHDT, CDR2 YNNKEL (reference sequence). V lost 2 bases and J lost 2, with 9 bases in between.

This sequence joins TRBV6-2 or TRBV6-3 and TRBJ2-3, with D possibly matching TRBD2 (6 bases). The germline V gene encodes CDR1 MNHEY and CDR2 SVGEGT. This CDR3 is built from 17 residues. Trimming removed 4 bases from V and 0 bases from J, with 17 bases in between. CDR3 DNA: TGTGCCAGCAGTTTTTCCACCCCAGGGACTAGCACAGATACGCAGTATTTT. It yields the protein CASSFSTPGTSTDTQYF.

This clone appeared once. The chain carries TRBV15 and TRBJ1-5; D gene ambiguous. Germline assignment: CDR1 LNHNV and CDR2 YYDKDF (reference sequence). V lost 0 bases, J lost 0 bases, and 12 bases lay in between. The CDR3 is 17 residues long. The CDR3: CATSRDPRTYSNQPQHF. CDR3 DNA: TGTGCCACCAGCAGAGATCCGCGAACGTATAGCAATCAGCCCCAGCATTTT.

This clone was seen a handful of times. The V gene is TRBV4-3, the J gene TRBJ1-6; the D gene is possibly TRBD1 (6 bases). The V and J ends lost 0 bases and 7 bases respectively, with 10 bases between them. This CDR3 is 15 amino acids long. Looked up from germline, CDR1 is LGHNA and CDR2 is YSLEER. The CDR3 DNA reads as TGCGCCAGCAGCCAAGAGTGGGACACAAATTCACCCCTCCACTTT. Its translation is CASSQEWDTNSPLHF.

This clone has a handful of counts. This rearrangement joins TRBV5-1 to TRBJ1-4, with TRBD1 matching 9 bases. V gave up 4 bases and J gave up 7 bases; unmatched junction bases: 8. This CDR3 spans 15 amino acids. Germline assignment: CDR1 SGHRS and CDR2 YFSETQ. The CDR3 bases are TGCGCCAGCAGCGTAACAGGGGGCGCAGGTGAAAAACTGTTTTTT. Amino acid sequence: CASSVTGGAGEKLFF.

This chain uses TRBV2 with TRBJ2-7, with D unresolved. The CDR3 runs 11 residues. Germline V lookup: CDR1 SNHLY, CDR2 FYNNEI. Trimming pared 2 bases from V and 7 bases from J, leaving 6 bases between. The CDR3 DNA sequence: TGTGCCAGCAGTGAACGAACAGAGCAGTACTTC. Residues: CASSERTEQYF.

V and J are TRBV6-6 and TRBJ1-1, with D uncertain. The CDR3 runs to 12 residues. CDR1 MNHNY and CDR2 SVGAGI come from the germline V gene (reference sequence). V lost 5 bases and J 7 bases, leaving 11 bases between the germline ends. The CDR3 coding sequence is TGTGCCAGCAGTCCTCGTTCGTTTGAAGCTTTCTTT. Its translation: CASSPRSFEAFF.

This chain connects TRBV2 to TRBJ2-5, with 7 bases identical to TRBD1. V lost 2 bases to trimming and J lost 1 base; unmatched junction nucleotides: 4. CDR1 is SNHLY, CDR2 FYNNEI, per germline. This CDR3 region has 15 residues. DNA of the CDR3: TGTGCCAGCAGTGAAAGCCGGACAGGCCAAGAGACCCAGTACTTC. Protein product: CASSESRTGQETQYF. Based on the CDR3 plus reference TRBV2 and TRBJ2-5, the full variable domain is EPEVTQTPSHQVTQMGQEVILRCVPISNHLYFYWYRQILGQKVEFLVSFYNNEISEKSEIFDDQFSVERPDGSNFTLKIRSTKLEDSAMYFCASSESRTGQETQYFGPGTRLLVL.

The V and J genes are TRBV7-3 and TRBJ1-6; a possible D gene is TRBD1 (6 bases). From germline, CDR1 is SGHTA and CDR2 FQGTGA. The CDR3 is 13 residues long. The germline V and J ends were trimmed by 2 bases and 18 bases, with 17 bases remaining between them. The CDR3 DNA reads TGTGCCAGCAGCTTAGGGGGCGGGGGATTTTGCCACTTT. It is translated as CASSLGGGGFCHF.

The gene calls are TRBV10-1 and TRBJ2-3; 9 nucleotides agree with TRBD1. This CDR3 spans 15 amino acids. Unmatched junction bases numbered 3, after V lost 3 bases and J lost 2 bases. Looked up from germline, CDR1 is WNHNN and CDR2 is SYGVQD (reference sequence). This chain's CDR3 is CASSEGDRATDTQYF. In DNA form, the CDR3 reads TGCGCCAGCAGTGAAGGGGACAGGGCCACAGATACGCAGTATTTT.

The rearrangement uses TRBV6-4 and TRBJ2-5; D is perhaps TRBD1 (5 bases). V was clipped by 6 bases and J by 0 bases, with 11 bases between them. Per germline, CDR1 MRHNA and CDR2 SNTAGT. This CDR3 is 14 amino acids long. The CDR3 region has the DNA TGTGCCAGCAGCGATACGGACAACCAAGAGACCCAGTACTTC. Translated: CASSDTDNQETQYF.

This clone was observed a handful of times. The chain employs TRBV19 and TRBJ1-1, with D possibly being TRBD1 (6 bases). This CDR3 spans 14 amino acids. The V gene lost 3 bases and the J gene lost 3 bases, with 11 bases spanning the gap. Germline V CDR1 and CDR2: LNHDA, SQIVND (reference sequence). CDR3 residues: CASSMGTSYTEAFF. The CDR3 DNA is TGTGCCAGTAGTATGGGGACATCCTACACTGAAGCTTTCTTT. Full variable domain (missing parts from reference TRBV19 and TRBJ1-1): DGGITQSPKYLFRKEGQNVTLSCEQNLNHDAMYWYRQDPGQGLRLIYYSQIVNDFQKGDIAEGYSVSREKKESFPLTVTSAQKNPTAFYLCASSMGTSYTEAFFGQGTRLTVV.

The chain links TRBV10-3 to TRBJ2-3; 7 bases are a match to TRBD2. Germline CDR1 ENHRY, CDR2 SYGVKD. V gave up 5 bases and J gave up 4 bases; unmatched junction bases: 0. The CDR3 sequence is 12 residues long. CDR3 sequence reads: CAISRGADTQYF. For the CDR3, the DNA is TGTGCCATCAGTCGGGGGGCAGATACGCAGTATTTT.